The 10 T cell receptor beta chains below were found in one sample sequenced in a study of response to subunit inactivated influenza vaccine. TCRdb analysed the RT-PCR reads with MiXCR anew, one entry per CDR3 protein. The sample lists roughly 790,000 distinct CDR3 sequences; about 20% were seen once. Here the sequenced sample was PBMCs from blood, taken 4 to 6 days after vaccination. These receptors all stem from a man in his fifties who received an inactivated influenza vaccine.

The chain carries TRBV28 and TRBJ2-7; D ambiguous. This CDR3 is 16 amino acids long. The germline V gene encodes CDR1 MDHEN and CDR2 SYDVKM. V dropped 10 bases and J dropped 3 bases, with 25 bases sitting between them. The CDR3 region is CATKPKIYSWVYEQYF. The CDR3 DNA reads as TGTGCCACCAAGCCCAAAATTTACTCGTGGGTCTACGAGCAGTACTTC.

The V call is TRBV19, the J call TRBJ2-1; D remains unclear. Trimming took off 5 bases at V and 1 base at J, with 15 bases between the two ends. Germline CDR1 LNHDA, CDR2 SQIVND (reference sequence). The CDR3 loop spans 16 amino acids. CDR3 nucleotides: TGTGCCAGTAGTCGCACAGCTTTTCTTTCCTACAATGAGCAGTTCTTC. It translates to CASSRTAFLSYNEQFF. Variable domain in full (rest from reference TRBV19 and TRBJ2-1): DGGITQSPKYLFRKEGQNVTLSCEQNLNHDAMYWYRQDPGQGLRLIYYSQIVNDFQKGDIAEGYSVSREKKESFPLTVTSAQKNPTAFYLCASSRTAFLSYNEQFFGPGTRLTVL.

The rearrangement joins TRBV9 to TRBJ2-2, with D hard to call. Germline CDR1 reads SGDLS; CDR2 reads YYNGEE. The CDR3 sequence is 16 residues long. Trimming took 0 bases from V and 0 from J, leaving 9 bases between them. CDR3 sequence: CASSVDSATNTGELFF. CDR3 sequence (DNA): TGTGCCAGCAGCGTAGATTCAGCGACGAACACCGGGGAGCTGTTTTTT.

DNA of the CDR3: TGTGCCAGCAGCTTAGGTGGGACTCTGGGCGAGCAGTTCTTC. Translating gives CASSLGGTLGEQFF. V gene TRBV7-7 combines with J gene TRBJ2-1; possibly TRBD2 for D (6 bases). Per the germline V gene, CDR1 is SSHAT and CDR2 is FNYEAQ (reference sequence). The CDR3 runs 14 residues. V lost 1 base and J 10 bases, leaving 14 bases between the germline ends.

In nucleotides, the CDR3 is TGCAGTGCGAAGGGACTAGCGAATACCTACAATGAGCAGTTCTTC. Translation gives CSAKGLANTYNEQFF. V is TRBV20-1 and J is TRBJ2-1, with TRBD2 matching 10 bases. V dropped 6 bases and J dropped 2; count of bases not matched to a gene: 7. The CDR3 runs to 15 residues. Germline CDR1 reads DFQATT; CDR2 reads SNEGSKA (reference sequence).

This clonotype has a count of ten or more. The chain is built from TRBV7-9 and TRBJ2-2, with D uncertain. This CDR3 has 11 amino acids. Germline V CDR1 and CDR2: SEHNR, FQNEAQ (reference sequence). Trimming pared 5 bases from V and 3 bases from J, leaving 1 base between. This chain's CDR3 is CASSHTGELFF. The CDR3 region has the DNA TGTGCCAGCAGCCACACCGGGGAGCTGTTTTTT.

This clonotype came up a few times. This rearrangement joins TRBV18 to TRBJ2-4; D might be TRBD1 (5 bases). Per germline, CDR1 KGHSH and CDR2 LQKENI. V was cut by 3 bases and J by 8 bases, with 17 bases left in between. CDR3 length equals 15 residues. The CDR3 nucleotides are TGTGCCAGCTCACCGACAGATTCCTTCCCAGACATTCAGTACTTC. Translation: CASSPTDSFPDIQYF.

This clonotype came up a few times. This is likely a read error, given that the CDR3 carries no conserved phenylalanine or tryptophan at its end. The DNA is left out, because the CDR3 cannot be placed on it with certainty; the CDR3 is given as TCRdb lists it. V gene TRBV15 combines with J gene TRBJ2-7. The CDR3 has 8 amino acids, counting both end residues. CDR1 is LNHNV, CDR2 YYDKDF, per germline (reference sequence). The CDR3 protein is CATSFRTP.

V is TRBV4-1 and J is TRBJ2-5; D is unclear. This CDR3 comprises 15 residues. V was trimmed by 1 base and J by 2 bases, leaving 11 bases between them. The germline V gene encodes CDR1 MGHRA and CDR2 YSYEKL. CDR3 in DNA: TGCGCCAGCAGCCAAGCGTTGCGAGATCAAGAGACCCAGTACTTC. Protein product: CASSQALRDQETQYF.

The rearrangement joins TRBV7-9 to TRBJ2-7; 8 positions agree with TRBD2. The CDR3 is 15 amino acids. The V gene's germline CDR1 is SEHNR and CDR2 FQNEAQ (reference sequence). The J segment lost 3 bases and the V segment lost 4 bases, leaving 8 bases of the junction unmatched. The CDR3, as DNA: TGTGCCAGCAGCTATCTTCGGGGGGGAATCTACGAGCAGTACTTC. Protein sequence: CASSYLRGGIYEQYF.